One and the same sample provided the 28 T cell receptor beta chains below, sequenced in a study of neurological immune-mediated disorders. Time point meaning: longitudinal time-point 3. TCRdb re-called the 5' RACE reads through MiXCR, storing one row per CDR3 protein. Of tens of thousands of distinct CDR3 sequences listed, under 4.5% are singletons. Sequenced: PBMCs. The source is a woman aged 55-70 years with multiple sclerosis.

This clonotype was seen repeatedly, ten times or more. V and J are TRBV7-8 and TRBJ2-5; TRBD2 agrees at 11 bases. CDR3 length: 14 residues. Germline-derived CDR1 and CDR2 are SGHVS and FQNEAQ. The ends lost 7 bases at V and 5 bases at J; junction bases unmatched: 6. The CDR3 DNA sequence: TGTGCCAGCACCTATAGCGGGGGGGCCGAGACCCAGTACTTC. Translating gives CASTYSGGAETQYF.

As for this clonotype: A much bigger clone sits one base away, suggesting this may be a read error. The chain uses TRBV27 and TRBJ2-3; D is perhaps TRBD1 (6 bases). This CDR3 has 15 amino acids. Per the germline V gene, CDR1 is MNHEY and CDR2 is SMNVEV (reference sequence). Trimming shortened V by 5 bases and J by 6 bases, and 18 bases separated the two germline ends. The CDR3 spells CASSLGVRGTDTQYF. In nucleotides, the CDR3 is TGTGCCAGCAGTCTCGGGGTCAGGGGAACCGATACGCAGTATTTT.

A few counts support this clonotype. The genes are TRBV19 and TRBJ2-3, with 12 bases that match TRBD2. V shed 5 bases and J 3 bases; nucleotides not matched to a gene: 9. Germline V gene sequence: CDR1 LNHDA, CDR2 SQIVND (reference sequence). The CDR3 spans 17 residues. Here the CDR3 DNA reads TGTGCCAGTAGTCCCCACCCCCTAGCGGGGGGGACAGATACGCAGTATTTT. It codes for CASSPHPLAGGTDTQYF.

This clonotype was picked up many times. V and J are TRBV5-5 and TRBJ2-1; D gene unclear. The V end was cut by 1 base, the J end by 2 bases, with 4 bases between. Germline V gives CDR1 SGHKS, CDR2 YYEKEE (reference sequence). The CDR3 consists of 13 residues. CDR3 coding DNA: TGTGCCAGCAGCTTGACACCCTACAATGAGCAGTTCTTC. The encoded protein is CASSLTPYNEQFF.

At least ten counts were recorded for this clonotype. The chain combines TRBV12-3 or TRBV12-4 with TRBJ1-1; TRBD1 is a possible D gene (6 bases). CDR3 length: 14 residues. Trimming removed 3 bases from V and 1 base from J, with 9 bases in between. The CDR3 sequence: CASSFQGTNTEAFF. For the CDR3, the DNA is TGTGCCAGCAGTTTCCAGGGGACGAACACTGAAGCTTTCTTT.

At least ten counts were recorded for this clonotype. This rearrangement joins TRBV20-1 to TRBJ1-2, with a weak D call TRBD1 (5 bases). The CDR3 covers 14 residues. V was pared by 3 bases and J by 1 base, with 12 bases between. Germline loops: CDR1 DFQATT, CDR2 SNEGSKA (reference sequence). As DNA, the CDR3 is TGCAGTGCTAGGGTTGTGCAGGGTAACTATGGCTACACCTTC. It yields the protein CSARVVQGNYGYTF.

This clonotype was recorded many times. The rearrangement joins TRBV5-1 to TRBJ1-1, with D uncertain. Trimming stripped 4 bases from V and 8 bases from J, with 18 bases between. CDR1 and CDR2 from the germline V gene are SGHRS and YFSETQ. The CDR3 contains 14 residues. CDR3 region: CASSQKTGLLEAFF. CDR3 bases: TGCGCCAGCAGCCAAAAGACCGGGCTGCTGGAAGCTTTCTTT. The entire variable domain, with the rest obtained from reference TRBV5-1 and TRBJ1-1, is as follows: KAGVTQTPRYLIKTRGQQVTLSCSPISGHRSVSWYQQTPGQGLQFLFEYFSETQRNKGNFPGRFSGRQFSNSRSEMNVSTLELGDSALYLCASSQKTGLLEAFFGQGTRLTVV.

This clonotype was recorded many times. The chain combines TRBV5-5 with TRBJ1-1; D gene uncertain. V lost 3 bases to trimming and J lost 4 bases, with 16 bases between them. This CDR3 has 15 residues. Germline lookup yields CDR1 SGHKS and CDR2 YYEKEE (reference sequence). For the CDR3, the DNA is TGTGCCAGCAGCTGGGGAGAGGGATGGGGCACTGAAGCTTTCTTT. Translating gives CASSWGEGWGTEAFF. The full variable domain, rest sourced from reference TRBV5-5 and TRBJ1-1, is DAGVTQSPTHLIKTRGQQVTLRCSPISGHKSVSWYQQVLGQGPQFIFQYYEKEERGRGNFPDRFSARQFPNYSSELNVNALLLGDSALYLCASSWGEGWGTEAFFGQGTRLTVV.

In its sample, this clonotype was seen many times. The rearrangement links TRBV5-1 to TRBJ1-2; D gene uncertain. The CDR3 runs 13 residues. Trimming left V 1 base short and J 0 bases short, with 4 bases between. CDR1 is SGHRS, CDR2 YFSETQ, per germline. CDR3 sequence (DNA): TGCGCCAGCAGCTTGACAGCTAACTATGGCTACACCTTC. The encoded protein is CASSLTANYGYTF.

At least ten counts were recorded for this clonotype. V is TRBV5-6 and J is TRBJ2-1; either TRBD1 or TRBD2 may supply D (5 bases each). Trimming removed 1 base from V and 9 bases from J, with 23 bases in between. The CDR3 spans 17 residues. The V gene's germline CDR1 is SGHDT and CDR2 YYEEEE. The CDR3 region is CASSLIWGSQMTGEQFF. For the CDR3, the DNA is TGTGCCAGCAGCTTGATCTGGGGGTCCCAGATGACGGGTGAGCAGTTCTTC.

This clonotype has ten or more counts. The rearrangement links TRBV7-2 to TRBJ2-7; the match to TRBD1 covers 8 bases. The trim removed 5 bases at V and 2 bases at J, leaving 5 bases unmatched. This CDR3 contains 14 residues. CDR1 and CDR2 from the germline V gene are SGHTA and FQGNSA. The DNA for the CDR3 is TGTGCCAGCAGCACGGGACAGGCCGCCTACGAGCAGTACTTC. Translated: CASSTGQAAYEQYF.

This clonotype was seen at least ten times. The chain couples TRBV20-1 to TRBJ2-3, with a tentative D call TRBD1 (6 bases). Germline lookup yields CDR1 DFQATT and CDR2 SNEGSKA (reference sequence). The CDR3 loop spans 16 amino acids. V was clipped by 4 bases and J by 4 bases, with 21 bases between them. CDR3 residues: CSAKRATGGRADTQYF. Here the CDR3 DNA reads TGCAGTGCTAAAAGGGCGACAGGCGGAAGGGCAGATACGCAGTATTTT.

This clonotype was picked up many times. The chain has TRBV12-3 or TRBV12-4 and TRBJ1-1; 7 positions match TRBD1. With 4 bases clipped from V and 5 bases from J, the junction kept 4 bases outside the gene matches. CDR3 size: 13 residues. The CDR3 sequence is CASSSTGVTEAFF. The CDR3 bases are TGTGCCAGCAGTTCAACAGGGGTAACTGAAGCTTTCTTT.

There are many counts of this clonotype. Here the CDR3 reads CATPSGRVGGYTF. CDR3 DNA sequence: TGTGCCACCCCCTCGGGCAGGGTTGGCGGCTACACCTTC. The gene calls are TRBV7-9 and TRBJ1-2, with D perhaps matching TRBD1 (5 bases). The CDR3 loop spans 13 amino acids. Trimming removed 10 bases at V and 8 bases at J, with 20 bases between. Germline CDR1 SEHNR, CDR2 FQNEAQ (reference sequence).

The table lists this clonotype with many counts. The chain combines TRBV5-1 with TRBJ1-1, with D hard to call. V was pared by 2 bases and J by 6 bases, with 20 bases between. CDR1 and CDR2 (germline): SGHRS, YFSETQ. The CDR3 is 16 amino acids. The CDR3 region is CASSFVGQGFGAEAFF. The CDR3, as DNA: TGCGCCAGCAGCTTCGTGGGCCAAGGATTTGGGGCTGAAGCTTTCTTT.

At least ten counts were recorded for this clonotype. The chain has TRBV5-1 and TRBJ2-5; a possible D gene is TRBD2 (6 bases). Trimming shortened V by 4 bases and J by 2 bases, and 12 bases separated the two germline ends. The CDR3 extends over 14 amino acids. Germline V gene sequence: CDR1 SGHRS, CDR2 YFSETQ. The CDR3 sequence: CASSEGTWQETQYF. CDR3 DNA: TGCGCCAGCAGCGAAGGGACTTGGCAAGAGACCCAGTACTTC.

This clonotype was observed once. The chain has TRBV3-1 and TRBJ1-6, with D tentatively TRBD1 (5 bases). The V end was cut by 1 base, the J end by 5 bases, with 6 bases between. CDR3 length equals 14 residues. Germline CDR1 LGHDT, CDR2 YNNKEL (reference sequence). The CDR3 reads CASSQGGHNSPLHF. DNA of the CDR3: TGTGCCAGCAGCCAAGGGGGCCATAATTCACCCCTCCACTTT.

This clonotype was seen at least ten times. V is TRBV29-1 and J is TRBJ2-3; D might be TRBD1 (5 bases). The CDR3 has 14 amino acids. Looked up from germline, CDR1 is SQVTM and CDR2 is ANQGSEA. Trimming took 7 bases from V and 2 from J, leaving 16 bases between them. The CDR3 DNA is TGCAGCGCAGTGGGGCAGATCTTCACAGATACGCAGTATTTT. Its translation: CSAVGQIFTDTQYF.

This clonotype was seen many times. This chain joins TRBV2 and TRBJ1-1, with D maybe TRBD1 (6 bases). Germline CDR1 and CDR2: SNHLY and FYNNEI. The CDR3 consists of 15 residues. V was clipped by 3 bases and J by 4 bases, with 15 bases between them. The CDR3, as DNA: TGTGCCAGCAGTGACCCATCGGGGGCGAGCACTGAAGCTTTCTTT. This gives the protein CASSDPSGASTEAFF.

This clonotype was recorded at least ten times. CDR3 in amino acids: CASSLVQGKDQPQHF. CDR3 DNA: TGTGCCAGCAGCTTAGTCCAGGGAAAGGATCAGCCCCAGCATTTT. The rearrangement joins TRBV7-2 to TRBJ1-5; the D gene is possibly TRBD1 (5 bases). The CDR3 extends over 15 amino acids. V dropped 1 base and J dropped 5 bases, with 12 bases sitting between them. Germline V gene lookup returns CDR1 SGHTA and CDR2 FQGNSA.

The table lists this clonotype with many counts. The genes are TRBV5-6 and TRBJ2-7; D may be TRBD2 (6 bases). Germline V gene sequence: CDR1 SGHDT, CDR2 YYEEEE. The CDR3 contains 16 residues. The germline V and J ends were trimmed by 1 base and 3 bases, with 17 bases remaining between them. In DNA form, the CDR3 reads TGTGCCAGCAGCTTGACACGGGGAGGCTTCGTCTACGAGCAGTACTTC. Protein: CASSLTRGGFVYEQYF. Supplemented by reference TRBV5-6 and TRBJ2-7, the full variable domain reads DAGVTQSPTHLIKTRGQQVTLRCSPKSGHDTVSWYQQALGQGPQFIFQYYEEEERQRGNFPDRFSGHQFPNYSSELNVNALLLGDSALYLCASSLTRGGFVYEQYFGPGTRLTVT.

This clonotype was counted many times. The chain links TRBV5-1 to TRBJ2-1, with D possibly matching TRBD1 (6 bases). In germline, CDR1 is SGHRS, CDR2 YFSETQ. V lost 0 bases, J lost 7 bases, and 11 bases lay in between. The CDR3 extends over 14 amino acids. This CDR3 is CASSLDRELNEQFF. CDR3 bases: TGCGCCAGCAGCTTGGACAGGGAACTTAATGAGCAGTTCTTC.

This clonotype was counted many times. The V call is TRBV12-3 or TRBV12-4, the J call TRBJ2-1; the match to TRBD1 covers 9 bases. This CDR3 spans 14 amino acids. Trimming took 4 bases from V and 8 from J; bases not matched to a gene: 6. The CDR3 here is CASSSGTGPDEQFF. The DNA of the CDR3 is TGTGCCAGCAGTTCCGGGACAGGGCCGGATGAGCAGTTCTTC.

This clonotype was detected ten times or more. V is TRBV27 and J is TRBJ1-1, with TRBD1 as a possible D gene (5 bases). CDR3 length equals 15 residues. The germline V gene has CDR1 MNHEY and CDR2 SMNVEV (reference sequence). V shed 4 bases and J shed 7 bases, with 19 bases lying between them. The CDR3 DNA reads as TGTGCCAGCAGTTCGATATCCCGTGGGGGGATTGAAGCTTTCTTT. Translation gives CASSSISRGGIEAFF.

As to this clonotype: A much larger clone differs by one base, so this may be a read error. CDR3 nucleotide sequence: TGTGCCAGCAGCGTTTCGGGGAAAAATGAAAAACTGTTTTTT. It codes for CASSVSGKNEKLFF. This sequence joins TRBV9 and TRBJ1-4; no firm D call. The CDR3 consists of 14 residues. V lost 2 bases, J lost 5 bases, and 10 bases lay in between. Germline V gene data show CDR1 as SGDLS and CDR2 as YYNGEE.

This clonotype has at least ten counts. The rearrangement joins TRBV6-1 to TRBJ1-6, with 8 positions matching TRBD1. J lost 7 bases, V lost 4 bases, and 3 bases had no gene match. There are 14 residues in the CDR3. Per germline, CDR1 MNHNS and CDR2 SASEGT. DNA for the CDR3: TGTGCCAGCAGTGGCGGACAGGGCAATTCACCCCTCCACTTT. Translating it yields CASSGGQGNSPLHF.

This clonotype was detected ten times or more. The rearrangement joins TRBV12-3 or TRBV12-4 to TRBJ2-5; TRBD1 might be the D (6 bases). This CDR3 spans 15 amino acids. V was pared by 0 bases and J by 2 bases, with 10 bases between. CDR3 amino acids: CASSLARQAQETQYF. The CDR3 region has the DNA TGTGCCAGCAGTTTAGCGAGACAGGCTCAAGAGACCCAGTACTTC.

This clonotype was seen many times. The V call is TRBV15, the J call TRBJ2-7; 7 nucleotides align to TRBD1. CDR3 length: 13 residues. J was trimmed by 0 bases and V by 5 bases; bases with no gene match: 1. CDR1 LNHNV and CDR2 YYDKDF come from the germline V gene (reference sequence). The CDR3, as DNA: TGTGCCACCAGCCGGGACAGCTCCTACGAGCAGTACTTC. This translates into CATSRDSSYEQYF.